A single sample is the source of the 24 T cell receptor beta chains below, sequenced in a study of T cells during gluten challenge in celiac disease. Sorted cells: tetramer+, CD3+, CD4+, CD45RA-, CD62L-, integrin beta7+. Each cell's paired alpha and beta chains came from three nested multiplex PCRs covering all V genes. One entry per CDR3 protein, called by TCRdb with MiXCR from the single-cell sequencing reads. The sample has about 110 distinct CDR3 sequences, about 60% seen once. Sequences were derived from gluten-specific CD4+ T cells sorted from blood using tetramers, sampled at baseline or on day 6, 14 or 28 of gluten challenge (not recorded which). The receptor source for this set is a female donor with celiac disease.

This clonotype is labeled hyperexpanded. The V and J genes are TRBV5-1 and TRBJ2-5, with D hard to call. Germline V gene data show CDR1 as SGHRS and CDR2 as YFSETQ. V was trimmed by 3 bases and J by 5 bases, leaving 8 bases between them. The CDR3 is made up of 12 amino acids. The CDR3 nucleotides read TGCGCCAGCAGCTGGGAAGGGGAGACCCAGTACTTC. Translation gives CASSWEGETQYF.

This clonotype is large (0.1 to 1%) in the sample. With a much larger clone just one base away, this may be a read error. The gene calls are TRBV7-2 and TRBJ2-5; D is uncertain. Germline CDR1 SGHTA, CDR2 FQGNSA. The CDR3 spans 13 residues. V was cut by 2 bases and J by 3 bases, with 7 bases left in between. CDR3 sequence reads: CASSLILEETQYF. The CDR3 coding sequence is TGTGCCAGCAGCTTAATTCTAGAAGAGACCCAGTACTTC.

The chain couples TRBV20-1 to TRBJ2-2, with D perhaps TRBD1 (6 bases). V was shortened by 3 bases and J by 1 base, with 18 bases between the two germline ends. Germline lookup yields CDR1 DFQATT and CDR2 SNEGSKA (reference sequence). CDR3 length: 17 residues. The CDR3 loop is CSASSGIQGWNTGELFF. The CDR3 nucleotides are TGCAGTGCTAGTAGTGGGATACAGGGATGGAACACCGGGGAGCTGTTTTTT.

CDR3 loop: CASNTSGRGEQYF. The DNA for the CDR3 is TGTGCCAGCAACACTAGCGGGAGAGGTGAGCAGTACTTC. This chain links TRBV4-2 with TRBJ2-7; 11 nucleotides line up with TRBD2. Germline trimming cut 7 bases from V and 7 bases from J; bases unmatched to any gene: 6. CDR1 and CDR2 (germline): LGHNA, YNFKEQ. The CDR3 covers 13 residues.

The gene calls are TRBV4-3 and TRBJ2-3; no definite D call. The CDR3 has 14 residues. Trimming took off 1 base at V and 4 bases at J, with 9 bases between the two ends. Germline assignment: CDR1 LGHNA and CDR2 YSLEER. CDR3 residues: CASSQAFGSDTQYF. The CDR3 coding sequence is TGCGCCAGCAGCCAAGCATTCGGGTCAGATACGCAGTATTTT.

The chain couples TRBV7-2 to TRBJ1-1, with D possibly TRBD1 on 6 matching bases. Trimming removed 1 base at V and 4 bases at J, with 16 bases between. The CDR3 length is 16 residues. Germline V CDR1 and CDR2: SGHTA, FQGNSA. CDR3 sequence (DNA): TGTGCCAGCAGCTTAGTTGGGGGGGCCCAGGGCACTGAAGCTTTCTTT. Encoded protein: CASSLVGGAQGTEAFF.

This clonotype appeared a few times. The chain joins TRBV7-2 to TRBJ2-3, with 7 bases aligning to TRBD2. The CDR3 is 15 residues long. CDR1 SGHTA and CDR2 FQGNSA come from the germline V gene. J was trimmed by 6 bases and V by 2 bases; bases with no gene match: 8. CDR3 bases: TGTGCCAGCAGCTTACGTGTCGGGGGAGGGGATACGCAGTATTTT. This translates into CASSLRVGGGDTQYF. The entire variable domain, with the rest obtained from reference TRBV7-2 and TRBJ2-3, is as follows: GAGVSQSPSNKVTEKGKDVELRCDPISGHTALYWYRQSLGQGLEFLIYFQGNSAPDKSGLPSDRFSAERTGGSVSTLTIQRTQQEDSAVYLCASSLRVGGGDTQYFGPGTRLTVL.

V gene TRBV7-3 combines with J gene TRBJ2-1; a possible D gene is TRBD2 (6 bases). The tail of the sequence fits TRBJ2-7 better, so the J call may be wrong. The CDR3 has 17 amino acids. Looked up from germline, CDR1 is SGHTA and CDR2 is FQGTGA. The CDR3 region is CASSPLAGGHLRNEQYF. In DNA form, the CDR3 reads TGTGCCAGTAGCCCATTGGCAGGAGGGCACCTTAGGAATGAGCAGTACTTC.

This clonotype is deemed hyperexpanded (1% or more). The genes are TRBV20-1 and TRBJ2-7; 9 nucleotides match TRBD2. After removal of 5 bases from V and 3 bases from J, the junction contained 2 bases not matched to a gene. CDR3 length: 12 amino acids. From germline, CDR1 is DFQATT and CDR2 SNEGSKA (reference sequence). The CDR3 DNA is TGCAGTGCTGGAGCGGGAGGCTACGAGCAGTACTTC. Translation gives CSAGAGGYEQYF.

This clonotype was recorded once. The chain couples TRBV20-1 to TRBJ1-4; D possibly corresponds to TRBD1 (5 bases). This CDR3 is 14 amino acids long. V was pared by 1 base and J by 8 bases, with 14 bases between. From germline, CDR1 is DFQATT and CDR2 SNEGSKA (reference sequence). The CDR3 DNA reads as TGCAGTGCTAGAGCGTTGGGGGAGGTGGAAAAACTGTTTTTT. This encodes CSARALGEVEKLFF.

The count of this clonotype is one. The V call is TRBV7-2, the J call TRBJ2-5; possibly TRBD1 for D (5 bases). Germline CDR1 is SGHTA and CDR2 is FQGNSA. V lost 6 bases, J lost 5 bases, and 13 bases lay in between. CDR3 length: 13 amino acids. The CDR3 is CASSVRGWETQYF. DNA for the CDR3: TGTGCCAGCAGTGTTAGGGGCTGGGAGACCCAGTACTTC.

To note about this clonotype: The junction does not match germline at one end; this may be a read error. The rearrangement joins TRBV12-3 or TRBV12-4 to TRBJ2-1; TRBD2 might be the D (6 bases). This CDR3 region has 13 residues. The CDR3 DNA is TGTGCCAGCAGTCCGGGACTGAACCCGGACCGGGTCTTC. Residues: CASSPGLNPDRVF.

The genes are TRBV5-1 and TRBJ1-1; 12 bases fit TRBD1. The CDR3 is 13 amino acids. With 3 bases clipped from V and 11 bases from J, the junction kept 5 bases outside the gene matches. CDR1 and CDR2 (germline): SGHRS, YFSETQ. Here the CDR3 DNA reads TGCGCCAGCAGCTGGGGGACAGGGGGCTTCGCTTTCTTT. Its protein is CASSWGTGGFAFF.

Sample share makes this clonotype hyperexpanded. V and J are TRBV7-2 and TRBJ2-2; D remains unclear. The CDR3 has 15 residues. Germline CDR1 is SGHTA and CDR2 is FQGNSA. V shed 2 bases and J shed 7 bases, with 14 bases lying between them. CDR3 in DNA: TGTGCCAGCAGCTTAAGGAGTCTAGACGGCGGGGAGCTGTTTTTT. Translation gives CASSLRSLDGGELFF.

This rearrangement joins TRBV4-3 to TRBJ2-1, with D perhaps matching TRBD1 or TRBD2 (5 bases each). CDR1 is LGHNA, CDR2 YSLEER, per germline. With 4 bases removed from V and 7 bases from J, the gap between germline ends came to 20 bases. CDR3 length: 16 residues. The CDR3 reads CASSRLTGPTGNEQFF. The CDR3 DNA sequence: TGCGCCAGCAGCCGACTCACGGGACCCACTGGGAATGAGCAGTTCTTC.

This chain uses TRBV7-3 with TRBJ2-1, with D maybe TRBD2 (5 bases). The length of the CDR3 is 17 residues. Trimming shortened V by 5 bases and J by 7 bases, and 24 bases separated the two germline ends. Germline CDR1 and CDR2: SGHTA and FQGTGA. This CDR3 reads CASSPSAGGHLRNEQFF. The CDR3 nucleotides read TGTGCCAGCAGCCCATCGGCAGGAGGTCACCTTAGGAATGAGCAGTTCTTC. The entire variable domain, with the rest obtained from reference TRBV7-3 and TRBJ2-1, is as follows: GAGVSQTPSNKVTEKGKYVELRCDPISGHTALYWYRQSLGQGPEFLIYFQGTGAADDSGLPNDRFFAVRPEGSVSTLKIQRTERGDSAVYLCASSPSAGGHLRNEQFFGPGTRLTVL.

This clonotype has more than one count but fewer than ten. The chain couples TRBV5-1 to TRBJ2-7, with D tentatively TRBD2 (6 bases). The CDR3 contains 14 residues. The germline CDR1 and CDR2 sequences are SGHRS and YFSETQ. The V and J ends lost 2 bases and 3 bases respectively, with 12 bases between them. CDR3 coding DNA: TGCGCCAGCAGCTTCGGGGGAGGCTACTACGAGCAGTACTTC. Protein product: CASSFGGGYYEQYF.

This clonotype counts as hyperexpanded. The J gene is TRBJ2-1, the V gene TRBV7-9; 8 nucleotides match TRBD2. CDR1 SEHNR and CDR2 FQNEAQ come from the germline V gene (reference sequence). The CDR3 totals 14 residues. V lost 4 bases and J lost 4; bases outside the gene matches: 3. The DNA of the CDR3 is TGTGCCAGCAGCTACGGGACTAGTTACAATGAGCAGTTCTTC. This codes for CASSYGTSYNEQFF.

This clonotype is termed large. One end of the junction fails to match germline, which may point to a read error. V is TRBV29-1 and J is TRBJ2-5; no reliable D call. The CDR3 contains 11 residues. In germline, CDR1 is SQVTM, CDR2 ANQGSEA. CDR3 DNA: TGCAGCGTAGCGTTCCAAGAGACCCAGCACTTC. It codes for CSVAFQETQHF.

The chain recombines TRBV7-3 with TRBJ2-3; D unresolved. This CDR3 spans 13 amino acids. V was trimmed by 5 bases and J by 2 bases, leaving 8 bases between them. Germline V CDR1 and CDR2: SGHTA, FQGTGA. The CDR3 DNA follows: TGTGCCAGCAGCATATGGGCCACAGATACGCAGTATTTT. It is translated as CASSIWATDTQYF.

This sequence joins TRBV7-2 and TRBJ2-5; D unresolved. This CDR3 is 13 amino acids long. Trimming took off 1 base at V and 4 bases at J, with 7 bases between the two ends. The germline V gene has CDR1 SGHTA and CDR2 FQGNSA. CDR3 in amino acids: CASSLVAVETQYF. The CDR3 DNA sequence: TGTGCCAGCAGCTTAGTGGCGGTAGAGACCCAGTACTTC.

A remark on this clonotype: The junction does not match germline at one end; this may be a read error. The J gene is TRBJ1-3, the V gene TRBV4-3; 10 nucleotides agree with TRBD1. The CDR3 consists of 16 residues. Germline V gives CDR1 LGHNA, CDR2 YSLEER. CDR3 sequence (DNA): TGCACCAGCAACCGTCTCCCCGGGACAGGGGTGGACACCATATATTTT. Translation: CTSNRLPGTGVDTIYF.

As concerns this clonotype: The junction does not match germline at one end; this may be a read error. This rearrangement joins TRBV7-2 to TRBJ2-3; D gene uncertain. The germline CDR1 and CDR2 sequences are SGHTA and FQGNSA. The CDR3 runs to 13 residues. This chain's CDR3 is CACRWRSTDTQYF. The DNA for the CDR3 is TGTGCCTGCAGATGGCGGAGCACAGATACGCAGTATTTT.

The V call is TRBV2, the J call TRBJ1-1; TRBD1 is a possible D gene (6 bases). This CDR3 region has 12 residues. The germline V and J ends were trimmed by 7 bases and 8 bases, with 14 bases remaining between them. The germline gives CDR1 SNHLY, CDR2 FYNNEI. The DNA for the CDR3 is TGTGCCAGCAAAGAGATCCAGGGGGAAGCTTTCTTT. Translating it yields CASKEIQGEAFF.